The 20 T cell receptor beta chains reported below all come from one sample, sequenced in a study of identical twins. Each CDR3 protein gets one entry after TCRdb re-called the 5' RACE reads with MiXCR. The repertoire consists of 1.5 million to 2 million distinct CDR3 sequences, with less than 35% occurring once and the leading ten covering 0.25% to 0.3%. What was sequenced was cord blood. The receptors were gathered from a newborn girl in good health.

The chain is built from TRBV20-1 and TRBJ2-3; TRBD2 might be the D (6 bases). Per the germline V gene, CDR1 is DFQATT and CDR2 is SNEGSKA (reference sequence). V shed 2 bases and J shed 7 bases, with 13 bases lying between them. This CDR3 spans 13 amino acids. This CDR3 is CSARPGSENTQYF. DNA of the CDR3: TGCAGTGCTAGACCCGGGAGTGAGAATACGCAGTATTTT.

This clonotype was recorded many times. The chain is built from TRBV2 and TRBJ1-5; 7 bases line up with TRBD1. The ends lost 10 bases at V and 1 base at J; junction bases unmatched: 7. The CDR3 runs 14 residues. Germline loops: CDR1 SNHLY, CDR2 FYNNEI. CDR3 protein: CATRGQLSNQPQHF. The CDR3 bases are TGTGCCACCCGGGGACAGTTGAGCAATCAGCCCCAGCATTTT.

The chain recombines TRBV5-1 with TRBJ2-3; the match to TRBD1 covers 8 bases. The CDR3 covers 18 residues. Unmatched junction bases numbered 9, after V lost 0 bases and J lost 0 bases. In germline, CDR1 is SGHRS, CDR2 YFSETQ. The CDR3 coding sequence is TGCGCCAGCAGCTTGGCGAGCACCGGGACAGGTAGCACAGATACGCAGTATTTT. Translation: CASSLASTGTGSTDTQYF. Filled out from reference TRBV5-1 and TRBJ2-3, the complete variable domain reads KAGVTQTPRYLIKTRGQQVTLSCSPISGHRSVSWYQQTPGQGLQFLFEYFSETQRNKGNFPGRFSGRQFSNSRSEMNVSTLELGDSALYLCASSLASTGTGSTDTQYFGPGTRLTVL.

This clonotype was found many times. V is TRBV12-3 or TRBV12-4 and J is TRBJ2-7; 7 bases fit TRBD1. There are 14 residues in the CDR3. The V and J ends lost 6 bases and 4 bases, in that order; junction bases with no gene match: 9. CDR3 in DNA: TGTGCCAGCAGGCTTACCGGGACAGTATACGAGCAGTACTTC. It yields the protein CASRLTGTVYEQYF.

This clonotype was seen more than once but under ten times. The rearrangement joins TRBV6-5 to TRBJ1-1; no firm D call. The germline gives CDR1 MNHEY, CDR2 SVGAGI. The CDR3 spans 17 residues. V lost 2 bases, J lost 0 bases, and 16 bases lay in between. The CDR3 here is CASSYRPEQLMNTEAFF. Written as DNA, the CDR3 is TGTGCCAGCAGTTACAGACCCGAACAGCTTATGAACACTGAAGCTTTCTTT.

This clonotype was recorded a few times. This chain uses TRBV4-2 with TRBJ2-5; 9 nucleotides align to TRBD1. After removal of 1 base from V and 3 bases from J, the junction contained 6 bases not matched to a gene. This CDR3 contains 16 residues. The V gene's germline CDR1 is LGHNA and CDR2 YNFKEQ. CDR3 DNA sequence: TGTGCCAGCAGCCAAGTCTGGACAGGGGACGAAGAGACCCAGTACTTC. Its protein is CASSQVWTGDEETQYF.

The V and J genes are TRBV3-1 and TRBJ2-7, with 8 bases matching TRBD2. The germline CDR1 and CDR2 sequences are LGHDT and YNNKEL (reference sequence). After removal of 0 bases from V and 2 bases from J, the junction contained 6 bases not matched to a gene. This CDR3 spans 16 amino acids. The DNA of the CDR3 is TGTGCCAGCAGCCAAGATGTTGGCGGGAGGCCCTACGAGCAGTACTTC. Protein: CASSQDVGGRPYEQYF.

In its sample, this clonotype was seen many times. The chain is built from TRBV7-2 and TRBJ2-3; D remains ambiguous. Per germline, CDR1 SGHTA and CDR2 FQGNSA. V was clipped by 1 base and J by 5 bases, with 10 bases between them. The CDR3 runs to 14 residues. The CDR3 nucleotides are TGTGCCAGCAGCTTAGAGGTTCGAGTAGATACGCAGTATTTT. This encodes CASSLEVRVDTQYF.

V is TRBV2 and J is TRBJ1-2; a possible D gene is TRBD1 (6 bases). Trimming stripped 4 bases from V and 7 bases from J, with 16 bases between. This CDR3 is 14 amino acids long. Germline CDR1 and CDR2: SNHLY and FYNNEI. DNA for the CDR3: TGTGCCAGCAGTGCCGTAACAGGGTTGGGTGGCTACACCTTC. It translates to CASSAVTGLGGYTF. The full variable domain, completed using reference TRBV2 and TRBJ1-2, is EPEVTQTPSHQVTQMGQEVILRCVPISNHLYFYWYRQILGQKVEFLVSFYNNEISEKSEIFDDQFSVERPDGSNFTLKIRSTKLEDSAMYFCASSAVTGLGGYTFGSGTRLTVV.

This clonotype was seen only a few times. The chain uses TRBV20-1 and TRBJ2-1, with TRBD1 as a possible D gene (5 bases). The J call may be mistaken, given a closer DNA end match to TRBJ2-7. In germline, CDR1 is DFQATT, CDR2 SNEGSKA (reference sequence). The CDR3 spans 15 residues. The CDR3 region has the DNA TGCAGTGCTTCGACAGTCGCCAGCTCCTACAATGAGCAGTACTTC. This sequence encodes CSASTVASSYNEQYF.

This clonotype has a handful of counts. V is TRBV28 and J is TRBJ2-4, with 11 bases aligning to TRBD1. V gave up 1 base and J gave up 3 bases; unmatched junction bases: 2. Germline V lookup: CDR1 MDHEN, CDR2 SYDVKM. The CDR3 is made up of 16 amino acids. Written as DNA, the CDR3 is TGTGCCAGCAGTTTATCGGGGACAGGGGGCAAAAACATTCAGTACTTC. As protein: CASSLSGTGGKNIQYF. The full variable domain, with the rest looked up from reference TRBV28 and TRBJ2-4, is DVKVTQSSRYLVKRTGEKVFLECVQDMDHENMFWYRQDPGLGLRLIYFSYDVKMKEKGDIPEGYSVSREKKERFSLILESASTNQTSMYLCASSLSGTGGKNIQYFGAGTRLSVL.

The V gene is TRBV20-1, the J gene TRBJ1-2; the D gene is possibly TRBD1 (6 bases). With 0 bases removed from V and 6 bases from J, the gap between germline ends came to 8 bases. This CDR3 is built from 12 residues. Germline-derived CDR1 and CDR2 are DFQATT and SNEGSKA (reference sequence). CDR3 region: CSARDNRDGYTF. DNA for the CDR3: TGCAGTGCTAGAGACAACAGGGATGGCTACACCTTC.

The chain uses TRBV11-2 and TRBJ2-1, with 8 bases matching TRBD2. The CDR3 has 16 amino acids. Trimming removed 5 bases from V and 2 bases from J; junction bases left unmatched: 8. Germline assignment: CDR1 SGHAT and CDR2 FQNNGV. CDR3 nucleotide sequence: TGTGCCAGCAGCCCCATAGCGGGGCCACCCTACAATGAGCAGTTCTTC. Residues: CASSPIAGPPYNEQFF.

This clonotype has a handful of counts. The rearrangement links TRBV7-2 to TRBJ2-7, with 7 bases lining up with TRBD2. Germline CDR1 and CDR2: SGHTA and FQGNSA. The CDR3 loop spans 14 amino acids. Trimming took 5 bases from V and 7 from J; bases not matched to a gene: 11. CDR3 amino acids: CASSVGRAYNEQYF. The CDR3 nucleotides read TGTGCCAGCAGCGTGGGGAGGGCCTACAATGAGCAGTACTTC.

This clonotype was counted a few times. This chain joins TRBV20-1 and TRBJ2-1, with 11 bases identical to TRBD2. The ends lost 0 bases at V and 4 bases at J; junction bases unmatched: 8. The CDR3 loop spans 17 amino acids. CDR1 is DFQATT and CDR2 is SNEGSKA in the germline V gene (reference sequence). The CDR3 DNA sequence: TGCAGTGCTAGAGACCTGGCGGGACTAGCGGTTTACAATGAGCAGTTCTTC. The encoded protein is CSARDLAGLAVYNEQFF.

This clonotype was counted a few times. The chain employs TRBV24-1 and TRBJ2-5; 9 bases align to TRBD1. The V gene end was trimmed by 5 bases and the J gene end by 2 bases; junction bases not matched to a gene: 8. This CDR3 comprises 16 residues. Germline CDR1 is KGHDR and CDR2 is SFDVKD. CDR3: CATSGNRDREQETQYF. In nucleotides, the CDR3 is TGTGCCACCAGTGGTAACCGGGACAGGGAGCAAGAGACCCAGTACTTC.

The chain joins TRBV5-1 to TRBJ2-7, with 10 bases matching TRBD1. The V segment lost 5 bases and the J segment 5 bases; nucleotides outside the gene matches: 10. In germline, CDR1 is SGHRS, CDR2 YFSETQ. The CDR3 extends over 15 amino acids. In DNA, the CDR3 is TGCGCCAGCAGACTCGGACAGGGGGAAATAAACGAGCAGTACTTC. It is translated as CASRLGQGEINEQYF. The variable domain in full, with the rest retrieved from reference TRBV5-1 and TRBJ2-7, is KAGVTQTPRYLIKTRGQQVTLSCSPISGHRSVSWYQQTPGQGLQFLFEYFSETQRNKGNFPGRFSGRQFSNSRSEMNVSTLELGDSALYLCASRLGQGEINEQYFGPGTRLTVT.

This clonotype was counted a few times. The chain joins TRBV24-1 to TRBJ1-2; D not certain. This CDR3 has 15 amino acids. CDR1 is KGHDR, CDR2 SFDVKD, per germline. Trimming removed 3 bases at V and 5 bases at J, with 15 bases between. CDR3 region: CATSDAAVGFYGYTF. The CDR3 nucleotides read TGTGCCACCAGTGATGCCGCGGTGGGGTTTTATGGCTACACCTTC.

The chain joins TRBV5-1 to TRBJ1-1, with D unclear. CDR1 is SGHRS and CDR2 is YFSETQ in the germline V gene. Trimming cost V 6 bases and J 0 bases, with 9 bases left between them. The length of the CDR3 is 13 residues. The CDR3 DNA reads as TGCGCCAGCAAAGAGGTCATGAACACTGAAGCTTTCTTT. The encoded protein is CASKEVMNTEAFF.

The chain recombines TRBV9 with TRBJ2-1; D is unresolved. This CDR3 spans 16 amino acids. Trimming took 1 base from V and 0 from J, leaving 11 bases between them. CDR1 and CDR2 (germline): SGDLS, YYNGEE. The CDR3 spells CASSVRAASSYNEQFF. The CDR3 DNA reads TGTGCCAGCAGCGTACGGGCGGCAAGCTCCTACAATGAGCAGTTCTTC.